What follows are 15 T cell receptor beta chains derived from one specimen sequenced in a study of shared clonotypes between healthy human individuals. TCRdb keeps only in-frame clones here, not all; method: immunoSEQ multiplex PCR. The table records 1.4 million to 1.5 million clones, more than 95% of them present only once. The sequenced sample consisted of naive CD4+ T cells sorted from blood. Subset defined: CD45RA+ positively selected. Receptor source: a man in his thirties or forties in good health.

V is TRBV9 and J is TRBJ2-3; the D gene is possibly TRBD2 (6 bases). Trimming removed 4 bases from V and 2 bases from J, with 8 bases in between. The CDR3 contains 13 residues. Germline-derived CDR1 and CDR2 are SGDLS and YYNGEE. Written as DNA, the CDR3 is TGTGCCAGCAGCTGGCGGGACACAGATACGCAGTATTTT. Translated: CASSWRDTDTQYF.

As for this clone: Other DNA sequences in this sample translate to the same CDR3. V is TRBV7-2 and J is TRBJ2-7; no clear D. Germline lookup yields CDR1 SGHTA and CDR2 FQGNSA. The ends were cut back, 5 bases at V and 2 bases at J, with 4 bases in the middle. The CDR3 length is 11 residues. CDR3 coding DNA: TGTGCCAGCAGCCTGACCTACGAGCAGTACTTC. It yields the protein CASSLTYEQYF.

The V and J genes are TRBV7-9 and TRBJ2-2, with 10 bases matching TRBD2. The CDR3 has 18 amino acids. After removal of 1 base from V and 4 bases from J, the junction contained 9 bases not matched to a gene. The germline CDR1 and CDR2 sequences are SEHNR and FQNEAQ (reference sequence). The CDR3 nucleotides are TGTGCCAGCAGCTTAGGGGCTAGCGGGAGCTTAAGCACCGGGGAGCTGTTTTTT. It yields the protein CASSLGASGSLSTGELFF. Filled out from reference TRBV7-9 and TRBJ2-2, the complete variable domain reads DTGVSQNPRHKITKRGQNVTFRCDPISEHNRLYWYRQTLGQGPEFLTYFQNEAQLEKSRLLSDRFSAERPKGSFSTLEIQRTEQGDSAMYLCASSLGASGSLSTGELFFGEGSRLTVL.

The chain employs TRBV6-6 and TRBJ2-1, with unresolved D. V was cut by 5 bases and J by 12 bases, with 20 bases left in between. From germline, CDR1 is MNHNY and CDR2 SVGAGI (reference sequence). The CDR3 covers 14 residues. CDR3 region: CASSLRRDNELQFF. The CDR3 DNA reads as TGTGCCAGCAGTCTCCGAAGAGACAACGAGTTGCAGTTCTTC.

This clone was seen only a few times. The chain recombines TRBV6-1 with TRBJ2-7; 7 nucleotides line up with TRBD1. The V segment lost 8 bases and the J segment 0 bases; nucleotides outside the gene matches: 7. The germline gives CDR1 MNHNS, CDR2 SASEGT. This CDR3 has 14 amino acids. CDR3 DNA sequence: TGTGCCAGCGGGGGACAGACGAGCTCCTACGAGCAGTACTTC. Protein product: CASGGQTSSYEQYF.

The chain joins TRBV9 to TRBJ2-2; 8 bases are shared with TRBD2. V lost 4 bases, J lost 2 bases, and 10 bases stayed unmatched. CDR1 SGDLS and CDR2 YYNGEE come from the germline V gene. CDR3 size: 17 residues. DNA of the CDR3: TGTGCCAGCAGCTTAAGCGGGAGTTCGGCAAACACCGGGGAGCTGTTTTTT. This translates into CASSLSGSSANTGELFF.

The chain has TRBV5-1 and TRBJ2-3; 8 bases fit TRBD1. Germline V gene data show CDR1 as SGHRS and CDR2 as YFSETQ. V shed 4 bases, J shed 2 bases, and the junction held 6 bases outside the gene matches. This CDR3 region has 15 residues. CDR3 region: CASSITGGSTDTQYF. The CDR3 DNA reads as TGCGCCAGCAGCATCACAGGGGGGTCCACAGATACGCAGTATTTT.

The genes are TRBV28 and TRBJ1-1; a possible D gene is TRBD1 (6 bases). Germline CDR1 and CDR2: MDHEN and SYDVKM. With 3 bases removed from V and 1 base from J, the gap between germline ends came to 12 bases. CDR3 size: 15 residues. CDR3 nucleotide sequence: TGTGCCAGCAGTTTGGGGGCACCTAAGAACACTGAAGCTTTCTTT. Residues: CASSLGAPKNTEAFF.

The chain has TRBV11-2 and TRBJ2-7; D is unresolved. The V end was cut by 5 bases, the J end by 1 base, with 9 bases between. Germline V gene data show CDR1 as SGHAT and CDR2 as FQNNGV. This CDR3 is 13 amino acids long. In DNA, the CDR3 is TGTGCCAGCAGCGATAGGGTTTCCTACGAGCAGTACTTC. As protein: CASSDRVSYEQYF.

The V and J genes are TRBV6-1 and TRBJ1-2; TRBD1 aligns across 7 bases. CDR3 size: 13 residues. Germline-derived CDR1 and CDR2 are MNHNS and SASEGT. V lost 6 bases and J lost 2; bases outside the gene matches: 3. DNA of the CDR3: TGTGCCAGCAGGCAGACAGGGAACTATGGCTACACCTTC. Encoded protein: CASRQTGNYGYTF.

This chain connects TRBV5-6 to TRBJ2-1; no reliable D call. Trimming stripped 0 bases from V and 8 bases from J, with 18 bases between. Germline values: CDR1 SGHDT, CDR2 YYEEEE. This CDR3 has 16 residues. The CDR3 sequence is CASSLDSPLSTHEQFF. The CDR3 nucleotides read TGTGCCAGCAGCTTGGACTCCCCCCTAAGTACCCATGAGCAGTTCTTC.

The V gene is TRBV9, the J gene TRBJ2-2; TRBD2 matches 12 bases. CDR1 and CDR2 from the germline V gene are SGDLS and YYNGEE. V was clipped by 1 base and J by 1 base; unmatched bases: 8. The CDR3 is made up of 19 amino acids. This CDR3 is CASSVTTSGRERNTGELFF. The CDR3 coding sequence is TGTGCCAGCAGCGTAACGACTAGCGGGAGAGAAAGGAACACCGGGGAGCTGTTTTTT.

The rearrangement uses TRBV13 and TRBJ2-3; the match to TRBD2 covers 10 bases. The CDR3 contains 16 residues. V lost 5 bases to trimming and J lost 2 bases; unmatched junction nucleotides: 7. Germline CDR1 reads PRHDT; CDR2 reads FYEKMQ (reference sequence). The CDR3 DNA sequence: TGTGCCAGCAGCGATTCTAGCGGGGGAGCCACAGATACGCAGTATTTT. Its protein product is CASSDSSGGATDTQYF.

The chain joins TRBV7-9 to TRBJ1-1; a possible D gene is TRBD1 (5 bases). The V end lost 8 bases, the J end lost 1 base, and 20 bases lay between the germline ends. CDR1 and CDR2 (germline): SEHNR, FQNEAQ (reference sequence). CDR3 length: 16 amino acids. Written as DNA, the CDR3 is TGTGCCAGCGGACAAACGGGACGGAAGGCGAACACTGAAGCTTTCTTT. Translating it yields CASGQTGRKANTEAFF.

This clone was seen only once. The V call is TRBV2, the J call TRBJ2-5, with D unresolved. V lost 4 bases to trimming and J lost 4 bases, with 16 bases between them. Germline V lookup: CDR1 SNHLY, CDR2 FYNNEI. This CDR3 contains 15 residues. The DNA of the CDR3 is TGTGCCAGCAGTGGCTTCTCGGTGGTAGGAGAGACCCAGTACTTC. Its translation is CASSGFSVVGETQYF. The full variable domain, its missing parts supplied by reference TRBV2 and TRBJ2-5, is EPEVTQTPSHQVTQMGQEVILRCVPISNHLYFYWYRQILGQKVEFLVSFYNNEISEKSEIFDDQFSVERPDGSNFTLKIRSTKLEDSAMYFCASSGFSVVGETQYFGPGTRLLVL.